These 21 T cell receptor beta chains came from one sample sequenced in a study of blood T cell repertoires in COVID-19. Generated by immunoSEQ multiplex PCR, the TCRdb table keeps only in-frame clones and is missing some. This sample has fewer than 200,000 clones, with over 75% found just once. The specimen sequenced was peripheral blood. Receptors originate from a woman in her sixties or seventies with acute or convalescent COVID-19.

The CDR3 spells CASSQDGKGVDEQYF. CDR3 coding DNA: TGTGCCAGCAGCCAAGACGGGAAGGGCGTCGACGAGCAGTACTTC. The chain carries TRBV3-1 (or the pseudogene TRBV3-2) and TRBJ2-7; TRBD2 is a possible D gene (5 bases). Germline values: CDR1 LGHDT, CDR2 YNNKEL (reference sequence). V lost 0 bases and J lost 5, with 14 bases in between. The CDR3 runs to 15 residues.

The chain recombines TRBV5-1 with TRBJ2-7; TRBD2 is a possible D gene (6 bases). Germline values: CDR1 SGHRS, CDR2 YFSETQ. The CDR3 has 15 residues. Between the trimmed V and J ends, which lost 2 bases and 0 bases, there was a span of 12 bases. CDR3 nucleotide sequence: TGCGCCAGCAGCTTTACTCTCGGGAGCTCCTACGAGCAGTACTTC. Its protein is CASSFTLGSSYEQYF.

The chain combines TRBV5-4 with TRBJ2-3, with a tentative D call TRBD2 (5 bases). Trimming cost V 0 bases and J 0 bases, with 5 bases left between them. The CDR3 has 14 amino acids. Looked up from germline, CDR1 is SGHNT and CDR2 is YYREEE (reference sequence). CDR3 sequence (DNA): TGTGCCAGCAGCTTGGCGGGGAGCACAGATACGCAGTATTTT. Encoded protein: CASSLAGSTDTQYF.

The chain is built from TRBV2 and TRBJ2-3; tentatively, D is TRBD2 (5 bases). Germline CDR1 reads SNHLY; CDR2 reads FYNNEI. V lost 4 bases and J lost 3, with 17 bases in between. This CDR3 has 16 residues. The CDR3 is CASSVGGLSRTDTQYF. The CDR3 nucleotides read TGTGCCAGCAGTGTTGGAGGACTGAGTAGGACAGATACGCAGTATTTT.

This clone appeared many times. The chain is built from TRBV3-1 (or the pseudogene TRBV3-2) and TRBJ2-3, with 11 bases that match TRBD2. Germline-derived CDR1 and CDR2 are LGHDT and YNNKEL (reference sequence). J gave up 2 bases and V 1 base, and 11 bases lay outside the gene matches. CDR3 length equals 19 residues. Here the CDR3 reads CASSQGVAGGYLHTDTQYF. In DNA, the CDR3 is TGTGCCAGCAGCCAAGGGGTAGCGGGAGGGTACCTACACACAGATACGCAGTATTTT.

The count of this clone is one. The rearrangement joins TRBV15 to TRBJ2-1, with 7 bases fitting TRBD2. This CDR3 contains 16 residues. Germline V gene data show CDR1 as LNHNV and CDR2 as YYDKDF (reference sequence). The trim removed 1 base at V and 0 bases at J, leaving 3 bases unmatched. The CDR3 is CATSRGLAASYNEQFF. CDR3 nucleotide sequence: TGTGCCACCAGCAGAGGGCTAGCGGCCTCCTACAATGAGCAGTTCTTC.

This chain uses TRBV4-1 with TRBJ1-5; D might be TRBD1 (5 bases). V lost 3 bases and J lost 0, with 12 bases in between. Per germline, CDR1 MGHRA and CDR2 YSYEKL. The CDR3 is 16 residues long. CDR3: CASSQDGTLSNQPQHF. The CDR3 DNA follows: TGCGCCAGCAGCCAGGACGGGACTCTTAGCAATCAGCCCCAGCATTTT.

The chain carries TRBV11-3 and TRBJ2-3; tentatively, D is TRBD1 (6 bases). CDR1 is SGHNT and CDR2 is YENEEA in the germline V gene. The CDR3 has 19 residues. Deletions cut 0 bases from V and 0 bases from J, with 19 bases between. CDR3 loop: CASSLDGPPWTASTDTQYF. The DNA of the CDR3 is TGTGCCAGCAGCTTAGATGGGCCTCCCTGGACAGCTAGCACAGATACGCAGTATTTT.

This clone has just a few counts. The V gene is TRBV19, the J gene TRBJ2-1, with 8 bases that match TRBD1. J was trimmed by 10 bases and V by 2 bases; bases with no gene match: 4. The CDR3 length is 13 residues. CDR1 and CDR2 from the germline V gene are LNHDA and SQIVND (reference sequence). CDR3 protein: CASSIQGAWEQFF. The CDR3, as DNA: TGTGCCAGTAGTATACAGGGGGCTTGGGAGCAGTTCTTC.

The chain joins TRBV11-2 to TRBJ2-7; 8 positions match TRBD2. The CDR3 consists of 15 residues. The germline gives CDR1 SGHAT, CDR2 FQNNGV. J was trimmed by 2 bases and V by 3 bases; bases with no gene match: 6. CDR3 DNA: TGTGCCAGCAGCTTGAGCGGGAGTGGGCCCTACGAGCAGTACTTC. This translates into CASSLSGSGPYEQYF.

This clone was counted a few times. J is TRBJ1-2 and V is TRBV19, with D tentatively TRBD1 (6 bases). The CDR3 is 14 residues long. CDR1 and CDR2 (germline): LNHDA, SQIVND (reference sequence). The V and J ends lost 6 bases and 0 bases respectively, with 11 bases between them. CDR3 residues: CASRDRDANYGYTF. The CDR3 DNA is TGTGCCAGTAGGGACAGAGATGCTAACTATGGCTACACCTTC.

This rearrangement joins TRBV6-5 to TRBJ1-5, with TRBD1 matching 8 bases. Per germline, CDR1 MNHEY and CDR2 SVGAGI. The junction had 7 bases not matched to a gene; V was cut back by 6 bases and J by 6 bases. This CDR3 is built from 14 residues. For the CDR3, the DNA is TGTGCCAGCAGAGTCACAGGGGGTAGTCAGCCCCAGCATTTT. The encoded protein is CASRVTGGSQPQHF.

The rearrangement links TRBV6-2 or TRBV6-3 to TRBJ2-2, with TRBD2 matching over 11 bases. V dropped 6 bases and J dropped 5; count of bases not matched to a gene: 8. Germline V gene data show CDR1 as MNHEY and CDR2 as SVGEGT. The CDR3 is 16 amino acids. CDR3 nucleotides: TGTGCCAGCAGCCTTCAACTAGCGGGAGTAACCGGGGAGCTGTTTTTT. This gives the protein CASSLQLAGVTGELFF.

The chain employs TRBV5-4 and TRBJ1-2; the D gene is possibly TRBD1 (6 bases). V shed 2 bases and J shed 8 bases, with 22 bases lying between them. Per germline, CDR1 SGHNT and CDR2 YYREEE (reference sequence). This CDR3 contains 16 residues. CDR3 in amino acids: CASSFPKLQGTEGYTF. The CDR3 DNA reads TGTGCCAGCAGCTTCCCAAAACTACAGGGTACAGAAGGCTACACCTTC.

The chain links TRBV29-1 to TRBJ2-2; 7 bases fit TRBD1. Trimming took 5 bases from V and 7 from J; bases not matched to a gene: 13. CDR1 is SQVTM and CDR2 is ANQGSEA in the germline V gene. The CDR3 covers 15 residues. CDR3 loop: CSVLTPGTEDGELFF. In DNA form, the CDR3 reads TGCAGCGTTCTTACCCCCGGGACAGAGGACGGGGAGCTGTTTTTT.

The V and J genes are TRBV19 and TRBJ1-2; D may be TRBD1 (6 bases). Germline V CDR1 and CDR2: LNHDA, SQIVND (reference sequence). This CDR3 has 15 residues. The V end was cut by 1 base, the J end by 4 bases, with 13 bases between. The CDR3 coding sequence is TGTGCCAGTAGTATAGTCGGACAGAGCTTCTATGGCTACACCTTC. This gives the protein CASSIVGQSFYGYTF.

The CDR3 DNA is TGTGCCAGCAGTTTATCGCAGGGGCCTGAAGCTTTCTTT. Protein sequence: CASSLSQGPEAFF. The J gene is TRBJ1-1, the V gene TRBV27; maybe TRBD1 (6 bases). CDR1 is MNHEY and CDR2 is SMNVEV in the germline V gene (reference sequence). Deletions cut 0 bases from V and 6 bases from J, with 8 bases between. The CDR3 contains 13 residues.

V usage is TRBV7-8 and J usage is TRBJ2-3; TRBD1 might be the D (8 bases). The CDR3 is made up of 16 amino acids. V gave up 5 bases and J gave up 4 bases, with 19 bases separating them. Germline CDR1 SGHVS, CDR2 FQNEAQ. CDR3 sequence (DNA): TGTGCCAGCAGCCCGCGCCGGACAGGGAGGGCAGATACGCAGTATTTT. This translates into CASSPRRTGRADTQYF.

This chain connects TRBV3-1 (or the pseudogene TRBV3-2) to TRBJ2-5, with 9 nucleotides matching TRBD2. This CDR3 comprises 15 residues. The V and J ends lost 1 base and 4 bases, in that order; junction bases with no gene match: 4. Germline CDR1 reads LGHDT; CDR2 reads YNNKEL (reference sequence). The CDR3 bases are TGTGCCAGCAGCCAAGCCACTAGCGGGTCAGAGACCCAGTACTTC. Translating it yields CASSQATSGSETQYF.

V is TRBV27 and J is TRBJ2-3; TRBD1 is a possible D gene (6 bases). Germline CDR1 is MNHEY and CDR2 is SMNVEV (reference sequence). Trimming cost V 2 bases and J 2 bases, with 8 bases left between them. This CDR3 is built from 14 residues. CDR3 coding DNA: TGTGCCAGCAGTTTAGGACAGACCACAGATACGCAGTATTTT. It yields the protein CASSLGQTTDTQYF.

CDR3 in amino acids: CASSSRGGLAGESYNEQFF. CDR3 nucleotide sequence: TGTGCCAGCAGCTCTAGAGGAGGACTAGCGGGAGAGTCCTACAATGAGCAGTTCTTC. The chain uses TRBV7-3 and TRBJ2-1; 13 positions match TRBD2. CDR3 length equals 19 residues. After removal of 4 bases from V and 1 base from J, the junction contained 10 bases not matched to a gene. Germline V gene lookup returns CDR1 SGHTA and CDR2 FQGTGA.